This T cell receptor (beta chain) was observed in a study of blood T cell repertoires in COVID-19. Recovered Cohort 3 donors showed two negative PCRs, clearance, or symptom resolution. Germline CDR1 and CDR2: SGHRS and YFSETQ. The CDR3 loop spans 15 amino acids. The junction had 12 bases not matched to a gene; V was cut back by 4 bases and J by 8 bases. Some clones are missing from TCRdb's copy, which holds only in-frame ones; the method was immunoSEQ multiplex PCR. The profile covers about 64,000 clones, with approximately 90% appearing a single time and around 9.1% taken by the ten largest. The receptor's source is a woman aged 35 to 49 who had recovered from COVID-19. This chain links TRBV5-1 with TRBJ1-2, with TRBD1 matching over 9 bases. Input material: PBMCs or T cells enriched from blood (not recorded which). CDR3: CASSKGQGPAMGYTF. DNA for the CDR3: TGCGCCAGCAGCAAAGGACAGGGGCCCGCTATGGGCTACACCTTC.